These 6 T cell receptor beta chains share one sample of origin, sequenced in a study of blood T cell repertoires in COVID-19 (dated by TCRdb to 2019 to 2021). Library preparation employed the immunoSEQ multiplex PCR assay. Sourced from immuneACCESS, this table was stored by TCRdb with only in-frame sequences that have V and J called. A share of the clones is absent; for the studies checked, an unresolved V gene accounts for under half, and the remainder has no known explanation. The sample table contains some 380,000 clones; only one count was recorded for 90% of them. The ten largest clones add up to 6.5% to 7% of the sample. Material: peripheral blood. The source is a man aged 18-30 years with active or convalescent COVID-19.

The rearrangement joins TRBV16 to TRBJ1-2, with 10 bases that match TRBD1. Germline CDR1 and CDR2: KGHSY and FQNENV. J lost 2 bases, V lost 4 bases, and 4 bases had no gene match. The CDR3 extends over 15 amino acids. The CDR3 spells CASSPRDRGNYGYTF. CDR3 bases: TGTGCCAGCAGCCCCCGGGACAGGGGCAACTATGGCTACACCTTC.

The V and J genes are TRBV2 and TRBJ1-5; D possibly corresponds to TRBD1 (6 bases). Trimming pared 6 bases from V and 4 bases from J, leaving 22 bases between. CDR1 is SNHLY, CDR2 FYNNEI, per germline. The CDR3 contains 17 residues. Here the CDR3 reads CASSPGSAGTSNQPQHF. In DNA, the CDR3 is TGTGCCAGCAGCCCCGGTTCGGCAGGGACATCAAATCAGCCCCAGCATTTT.

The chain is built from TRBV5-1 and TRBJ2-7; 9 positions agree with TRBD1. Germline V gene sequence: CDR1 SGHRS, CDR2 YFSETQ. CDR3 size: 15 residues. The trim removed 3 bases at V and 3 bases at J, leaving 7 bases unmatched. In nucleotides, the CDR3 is TGCGCCAGCAGCTACGGGACAGGGAACTTCTACGAGCAGTACTTC. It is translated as CASSYGTGNFYEQYF.

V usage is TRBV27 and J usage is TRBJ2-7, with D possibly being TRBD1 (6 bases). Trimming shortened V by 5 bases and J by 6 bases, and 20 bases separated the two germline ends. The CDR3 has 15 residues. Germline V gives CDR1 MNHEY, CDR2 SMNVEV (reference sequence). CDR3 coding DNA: TGTGCCAGCAGTAATACAGGGATGGTGACGAGCGAGCAGTACTTC. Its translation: CASSNTGMVTSEQYF.

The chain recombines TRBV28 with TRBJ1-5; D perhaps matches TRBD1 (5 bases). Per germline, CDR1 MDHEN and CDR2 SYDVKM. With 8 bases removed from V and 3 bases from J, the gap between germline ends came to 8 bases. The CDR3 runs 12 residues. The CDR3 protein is CASDSINQPQHF. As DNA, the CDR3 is TGTGCCAGCGACAGCATCAATCAGCCCCAGCATTTT.

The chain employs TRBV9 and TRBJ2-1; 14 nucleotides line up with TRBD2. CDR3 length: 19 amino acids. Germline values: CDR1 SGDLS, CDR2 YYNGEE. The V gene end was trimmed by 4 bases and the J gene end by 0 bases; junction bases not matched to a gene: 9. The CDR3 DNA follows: TGTGCCAGCAGCCTAGGGACTAGCGGGGGAACAAGCTCCTACAATGAGCAGTTCTTC. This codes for CASSLGTSGGTSSYNEQFF. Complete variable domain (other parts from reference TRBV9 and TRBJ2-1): DSGVTQTPKHLITATGQRVTLRCSPRSGDLSVYWYQQSLDQGLQFLIQYYNGEERAKGNILERFSAQQFPDLHSELNLSSLELGDSALYFCASSLGTSGGTSSYNEQFFGPGTRLTVL.